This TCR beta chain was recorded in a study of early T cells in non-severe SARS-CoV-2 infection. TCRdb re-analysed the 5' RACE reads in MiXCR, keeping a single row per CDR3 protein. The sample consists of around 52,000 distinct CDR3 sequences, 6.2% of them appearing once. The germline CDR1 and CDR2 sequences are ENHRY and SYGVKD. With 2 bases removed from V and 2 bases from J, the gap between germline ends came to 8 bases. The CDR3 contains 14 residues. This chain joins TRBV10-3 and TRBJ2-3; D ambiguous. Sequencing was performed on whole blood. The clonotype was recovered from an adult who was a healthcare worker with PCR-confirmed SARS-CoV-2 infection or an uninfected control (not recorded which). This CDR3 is CAISEGQDTDTQYF. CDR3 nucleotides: TGTGCCATCAGTGAGGGGCAGGACACAGATACGCAGTATTTT.